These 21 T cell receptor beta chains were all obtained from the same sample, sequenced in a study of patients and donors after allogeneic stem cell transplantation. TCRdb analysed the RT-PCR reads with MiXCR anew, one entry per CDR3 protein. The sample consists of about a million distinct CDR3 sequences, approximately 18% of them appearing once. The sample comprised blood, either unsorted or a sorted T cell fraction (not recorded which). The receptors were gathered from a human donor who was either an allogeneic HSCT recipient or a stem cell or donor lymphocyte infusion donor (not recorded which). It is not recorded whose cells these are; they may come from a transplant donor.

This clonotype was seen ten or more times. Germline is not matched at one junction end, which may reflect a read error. This chain's CDR3 is CATLDSGPYGQYF. CDR3 in DNA: TGTGCCACCTTGGATAGCGGGCCGTACGGGCAGTACTTC. This chain uses TRBV7-9 with TRBJ2-7; 7 nucleotides match TRBD2. Germline loops: CDR1 SEHNR, CDR2 FQNEAQ (reference sequence). This CDR3 is built from 13 residues.

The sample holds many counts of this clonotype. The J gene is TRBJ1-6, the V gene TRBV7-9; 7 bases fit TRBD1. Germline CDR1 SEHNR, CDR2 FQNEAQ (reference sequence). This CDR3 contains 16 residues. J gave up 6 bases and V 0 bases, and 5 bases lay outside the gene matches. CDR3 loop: CASSLAGTVGNSPLHF. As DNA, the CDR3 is TGTGCCAGCAGCTTAGCCGGGACAGTTGGTAATTCACCCCTCCACTTT. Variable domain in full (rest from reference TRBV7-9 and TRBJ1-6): DTGVSQNPRHKITKRGQNVTFRCDPISEHNRLYWYRQTLGQGPEFLTYFQNEAQLEKSRLLSDRFSAERPKGSFSTLEIQRTEQGDSAMYLCASSLAGTVGNSPLHFGNGTRLTVT.

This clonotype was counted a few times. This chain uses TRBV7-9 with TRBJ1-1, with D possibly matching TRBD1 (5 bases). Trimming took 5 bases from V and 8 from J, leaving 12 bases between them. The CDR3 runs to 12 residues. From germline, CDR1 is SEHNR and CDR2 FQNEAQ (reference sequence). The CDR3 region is CASSLGADEAFF. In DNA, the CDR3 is TGTGCCAGCAGCCTCGGGGCAGACGAAGCTTTCTTT.

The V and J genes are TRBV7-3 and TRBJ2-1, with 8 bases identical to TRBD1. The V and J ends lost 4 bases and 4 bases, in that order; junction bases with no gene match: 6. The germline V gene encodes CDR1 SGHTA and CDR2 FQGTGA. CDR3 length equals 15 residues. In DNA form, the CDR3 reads TGTGCCAGCAGCTCTCAAAGGACAGGGTACAATGAGCAGTTCTTC. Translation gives CASSSQRTGYNEQFF.

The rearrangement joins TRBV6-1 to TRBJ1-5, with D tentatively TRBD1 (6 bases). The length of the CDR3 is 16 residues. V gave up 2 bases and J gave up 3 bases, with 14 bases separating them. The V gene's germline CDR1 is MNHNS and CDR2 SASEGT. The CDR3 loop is CASSEIGGGPNQPQHF. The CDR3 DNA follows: TGTGCCAGCAGTGAAATTGGTGGGGGGCCCAATCAGCCCCAGCATTTT.

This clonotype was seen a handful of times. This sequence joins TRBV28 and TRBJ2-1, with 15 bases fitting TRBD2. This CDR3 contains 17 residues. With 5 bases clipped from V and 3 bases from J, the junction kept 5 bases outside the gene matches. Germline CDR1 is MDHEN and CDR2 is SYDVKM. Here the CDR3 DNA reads TGTGCCAGCAGTACGGGACTAGCGGGAGGACTCTACAATGAGCAGTTCTTC. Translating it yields CASSTGLAGGLYNEQFF.

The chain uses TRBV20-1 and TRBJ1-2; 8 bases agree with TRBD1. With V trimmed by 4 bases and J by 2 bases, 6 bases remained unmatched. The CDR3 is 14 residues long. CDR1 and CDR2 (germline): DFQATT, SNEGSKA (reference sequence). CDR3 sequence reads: CSAKGQGRNYGYTF. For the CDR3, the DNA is TGCAGTGCTAAAGGACAGGGTCGGAACTATGGCTACACCTTC.

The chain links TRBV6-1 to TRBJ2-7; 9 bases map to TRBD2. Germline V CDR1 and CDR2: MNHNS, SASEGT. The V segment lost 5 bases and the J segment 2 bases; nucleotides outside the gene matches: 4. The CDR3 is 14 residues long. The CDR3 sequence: CASSPSGVPYEQYF. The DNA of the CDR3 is TGTGCCAGCAGTCCTAGCGGGGTGCCCTACGAGCAGTACTTC.

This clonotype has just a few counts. The CDR3 is CASSEVWDITYEQYF. CDR3 DNA: TGTGCCAGCAGTGAAGTTTGGGACATAACCTACGAGCAGTACTTC. V and J are TRBV6-1 and TRBJ2-7, with D perhaps matching TRBD1 (6 bases). CDR1 is MNHNS, CDR2 SASEGT, per germline. The CDR3 is made up of 15 amino acids. The V end was cut by 1 base, the J end by 2 bases, with 12 bases between.

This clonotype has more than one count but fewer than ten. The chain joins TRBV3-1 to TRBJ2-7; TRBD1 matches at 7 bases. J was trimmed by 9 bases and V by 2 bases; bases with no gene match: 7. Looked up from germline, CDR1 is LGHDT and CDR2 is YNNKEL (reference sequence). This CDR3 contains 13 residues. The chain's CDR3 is CASSQKTGAGQYF. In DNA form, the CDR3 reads TGTGCCAGCAGCCAAAAAACAGGGGCTGGGCAGTACTTC.

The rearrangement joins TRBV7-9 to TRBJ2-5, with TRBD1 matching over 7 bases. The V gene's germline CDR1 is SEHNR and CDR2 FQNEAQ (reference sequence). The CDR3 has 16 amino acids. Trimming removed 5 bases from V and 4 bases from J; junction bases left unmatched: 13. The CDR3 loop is CASSPRETGVIETQYF. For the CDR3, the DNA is TGTGCCAGCAGCCCCAGGGAAACAGGGGTCATAGAGACCCAGTACTTC.

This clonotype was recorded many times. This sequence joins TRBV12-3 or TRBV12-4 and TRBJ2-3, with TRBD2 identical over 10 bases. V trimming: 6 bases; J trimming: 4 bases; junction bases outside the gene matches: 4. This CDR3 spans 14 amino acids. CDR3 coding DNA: TGTGCCAGCAGAGAGCGGGAGGGGTCAGATACGCAGTATTTT. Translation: CASREREGSDTQYF.

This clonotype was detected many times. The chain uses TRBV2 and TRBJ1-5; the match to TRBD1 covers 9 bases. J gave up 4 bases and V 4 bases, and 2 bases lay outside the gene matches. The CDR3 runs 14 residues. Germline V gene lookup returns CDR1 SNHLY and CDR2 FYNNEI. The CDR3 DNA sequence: TGTGCCAGCAGTGGGACAGGGGAGAATCAGCCCCAGCATTTT. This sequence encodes CASSGTGENQPQHF. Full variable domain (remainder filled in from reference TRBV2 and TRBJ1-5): EPEVTQTPSHQVTQMGQEVILRCVPISNHLYFYWYRQILGQKVEFLVSFYNNEISEKSEIFDDQFSVERPDGSNFTLKIRSTKLEDSAMYFCASSGTGENQPQHFGDGTRLSIL.

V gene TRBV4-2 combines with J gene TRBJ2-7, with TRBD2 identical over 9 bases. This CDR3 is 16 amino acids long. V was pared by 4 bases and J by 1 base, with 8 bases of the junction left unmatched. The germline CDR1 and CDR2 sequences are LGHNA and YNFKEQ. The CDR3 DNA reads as TGTGCCAGCAGCCTCGGGACTAGCCCCCGGTCCTACGAGCAGTACTTC. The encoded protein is CASSLGTSPRSYEQYF.

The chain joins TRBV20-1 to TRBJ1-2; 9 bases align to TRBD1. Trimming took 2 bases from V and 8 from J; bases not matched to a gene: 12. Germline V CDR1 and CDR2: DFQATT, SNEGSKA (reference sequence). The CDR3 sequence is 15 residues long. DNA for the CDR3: TGCAGTGCTAGAACCAACCCACAGGGGGCGGGAGGCTACACCTTC. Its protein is CSARTNPQGAGGYTF.

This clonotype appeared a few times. The CDR3 region is CASSSNGRDGYTF. DNA for the CDR3: TGTGCCAGCAGCTCCAACGGCAGGGATGGCTACACCTTC. The V gene is TRBV7-3, the J gene TRBJ1-2, with D maybe TRBD1 (5 bases). Germline CDR1 is SGHTA and CDR2 is FQGTGA. Trimming cost V 4 bases and J 6 bases, with 12 bases left between them. CDR3 size: 13 residues.

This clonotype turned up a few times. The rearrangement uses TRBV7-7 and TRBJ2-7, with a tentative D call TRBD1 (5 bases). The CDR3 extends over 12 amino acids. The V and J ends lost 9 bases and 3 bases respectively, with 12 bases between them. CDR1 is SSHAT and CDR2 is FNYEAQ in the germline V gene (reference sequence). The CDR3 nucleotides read TGTGCCAGACAGGAGCGAGGCTACGAGCAGTACTTC. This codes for CARQERGYEQYF.

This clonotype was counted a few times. The CDR3 DNA reads TGTGCCACCAGGCTGGGCGGACGGAATAATGAAAAACTGTTTTTT. This encodes CATRLGGRNNEKLFF. The rearrangement joins TRBV25-1 to TRBJ1-4; D not certain. The CDR3 length is 15 residues. Per the germline V gene, CDR1 is MGHDK and CDR2 is SYGVNS. V was clipped by 10 bases and J by 4 bases, with 19 bases between them.

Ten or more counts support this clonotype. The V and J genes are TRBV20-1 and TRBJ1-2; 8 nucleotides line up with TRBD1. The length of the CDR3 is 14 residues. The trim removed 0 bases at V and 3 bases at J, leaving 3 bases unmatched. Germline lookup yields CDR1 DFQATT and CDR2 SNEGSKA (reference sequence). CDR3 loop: CSARDQTGDYGYTF. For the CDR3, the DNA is TGCAGTGCTAGAGATCAGACAGGGGACTATGGCTACACCTTC.

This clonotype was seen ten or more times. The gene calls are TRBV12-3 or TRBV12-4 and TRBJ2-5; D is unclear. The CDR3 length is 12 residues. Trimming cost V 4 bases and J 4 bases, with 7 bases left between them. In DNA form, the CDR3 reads TGTGCCAGCAGTTCGACTCGAGAGACCCAGTACTTC. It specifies CASSSTRETQYF.

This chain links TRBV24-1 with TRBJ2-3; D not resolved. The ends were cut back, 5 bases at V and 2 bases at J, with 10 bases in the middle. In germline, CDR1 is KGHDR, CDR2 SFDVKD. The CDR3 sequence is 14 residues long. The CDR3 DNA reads TGTGCCACCAGTGCAGGCCAAGTCACAGATACGCAGTATTTT. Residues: CATSAGQVTDTQYF.